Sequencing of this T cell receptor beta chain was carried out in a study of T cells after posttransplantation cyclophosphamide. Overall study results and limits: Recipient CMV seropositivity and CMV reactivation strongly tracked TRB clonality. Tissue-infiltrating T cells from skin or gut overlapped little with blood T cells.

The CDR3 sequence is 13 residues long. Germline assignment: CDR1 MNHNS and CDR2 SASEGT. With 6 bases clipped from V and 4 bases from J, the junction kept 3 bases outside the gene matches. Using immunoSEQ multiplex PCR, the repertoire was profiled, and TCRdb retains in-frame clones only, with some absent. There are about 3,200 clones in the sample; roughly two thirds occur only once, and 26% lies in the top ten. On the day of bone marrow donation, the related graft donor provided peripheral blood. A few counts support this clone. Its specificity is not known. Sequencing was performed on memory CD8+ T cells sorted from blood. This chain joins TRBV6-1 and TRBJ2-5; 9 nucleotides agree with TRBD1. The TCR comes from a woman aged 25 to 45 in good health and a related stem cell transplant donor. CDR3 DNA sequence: TGTGCCAGCAGCCCGACAGGGGGAGAGACCCAGTACTTC. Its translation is CASSPTGGETQYF.